The present T cell receptor beta chain was sequenced within a study of shared T cell receptors in the human thymus. Sequenced by immunoSEQ multiplex PCR; TCRdb stores in-frame clones only, minus some. The table has around 340,000 clones, just under 95% seen once. This CDR3 has 16 amino acids. With 9 bases clipped from V and 1 base from J, the junction kept 15 bases outside the gene matches. The clonotype was recovered from a human donor. This rearrangement joins TRBV23-1 to TRBJ2-7; 7 nucleotides match TRBD1. TRBV23-1 is an ORF for which the function is uncertain. The sequenced sample consisted of thymocytes. The CDR3 here is CARGAGTASPSYEQYF. The CDR3 coding sequence is TGCGCCAGGGGGGCCGGGACAGCTTCTCCTTCCTACGAGCAGTACTTC.